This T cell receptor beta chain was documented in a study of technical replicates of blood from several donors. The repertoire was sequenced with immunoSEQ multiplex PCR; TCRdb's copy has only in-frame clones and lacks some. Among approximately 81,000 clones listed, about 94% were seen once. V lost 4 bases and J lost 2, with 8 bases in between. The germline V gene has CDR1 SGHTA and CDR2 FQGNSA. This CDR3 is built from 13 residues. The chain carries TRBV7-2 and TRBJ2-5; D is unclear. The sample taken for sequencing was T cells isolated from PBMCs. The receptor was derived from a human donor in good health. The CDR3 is CASSSRSQETQYF. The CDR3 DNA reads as TGTGCCAGCAGCTCTAGGTCTCAAGAGACCCAGTACTTC. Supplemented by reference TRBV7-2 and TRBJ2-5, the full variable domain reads GAGVSQSPSNKVTEKGKDVELRCDPISGHTALYWYRQSLGQGLEFLIYFQGNSAPDKSGLPSDRFSAERTGGSVSTLTIQRTQQEDSAVYLCASSSRSQETQYFGPGTRLLVL.